The 24 T cell receptor beta chains listed next were all sequenced from one sample in a study of blood T cell repertoires in COVID-19. Method: immunoSEQ multiplex PCR; TCRdb's copy keeps in-frame clones and lacks some. The sample has approximately 350,000 clones, roughly four fifths seen once. Source material: PBMCs or T cells enriched from blood (not recorded which). These receptors originate from a woman aged 45-65 years who had recovered from COVID-19.

The chain recombines TRBV29-1 with TRBJ1-2, with 9 bases lining up with TRBD1. Germline V gene lookup returns CDR1 SQVTM and CDR2 ANQGSEA. V lost 7 bases and J lost 12; bases outside the gene matches: 12. This CDR3 has 12 residues. CDR3 bases: TGCAGCGCTGACGATCCGGGACAGGGTCACACCTTC. This gives the protein CSADDPGQGHTF.

The chain uses TRBV21-1 and TRBJ2-7; the table's D call TRBD2 went unverified against the DNA. TRBV21-1 is a documented pseudogene. The CDR3 runs to 17 residues. The CDR3 DNA follows: TGTGCCAGCAGCAAAAGGTCTAGGAGTAAAGGCGACTACGAGCAGTACTTC. This codes for CASSKRSRSKGDYEQYF.

The chain employs TRBV7-3 and TRBJ2-1; TRBD1 agrees at 10 bases. This CDR3 spans 14 amino acids. The germline V gene encodes CDR1 SGHTA and CDR2 FQGTGA. The J segment lost 6 bases and the V segment lost 5 bases, leaving 4 bases of the junction unmatched. The CDR3 nucleotides read TGTGCCAGCAGCCCCGGGACAGGGGCCAATGAGCAGTTCTTC. Encoded protein: CASSPGTGANEQFF.

This clone was recorded a few times. This CDR3 is also generated by other DNA sequences in the sample. This chain's CDR3 is CASSPRRGTEAFF. The CDR3 nucleotides read TGTGCCAGCAGCCCTAGGCGGGGAACTGAAGCTTTCTTT. The chain carries TRBV11-2 and TRBJ1-1, with D uncertain. Germline CDR1 SGHAT, CDR2 FQNNGV. This CDR3 is built from 13 residues. V lost 5 bases and J lost 5, with 12 bases in between.

The V and J genes are TRBV7-9 and TRBJ1-1; TRBD1 matches at 7 bases. The CDR3 totals 15 residues. Germline lookup yields CDR1 SEHNR and CDR2 FQNEAQ (reference sequence). The J segment lost 5 bases and the V segment lost 5 bases, leaving 11 bases of the junction unmatched. CDR3 DNA sequence: TGTGCCAGCAGCCCATCGGGACAGAGAGGGACTGAAGCTTTCTTT. It yields the protein CASSPSGQRGTEAFF.

The chain uses TRBV19 and TRBJ1-5, with 7 nucleotides matching TRBD1. The V segment lost 8 bases and the J segment 4 bases; nucleotides outside the gene matches: 5. This CDR3 has 13 amino acids. Per germline, CDR1 LNHDA and CDR2 SQIVND (reference sequence). The CDR3 here is CASRGQPNQPQHF. In nucleotides, the CDR3 is TGTGCCAGTCGGGGACAGCCTAATCAGCCCCAGCATTTT.

The chain couples TRBV18 to TRBJ1-1; TRBD1 is a possible D gene (5 bases). This CDR3 is built from 19 residues. With 3 bases removed from V and 0 bases from J, the gap between germline ends came to 23 bases. Germline-derived CDR1 and CDR2 are KGHSH and LQKENI. CDR3 DNA sequence: TGTGCCAGCTCACCCACAGGATACCCAGGCGCTCCCATGAACACTGAAGCTTTCTTT. This codes for CASSPTGYPGAPMNTEAFF.

The chain couples TRBV7-2 to TRBJ1-5; a weak D match, TRBD1 (6 bases). CDR3 length: 15 residues. Germline CDR1 SGHTA, CDR2 FQGNSA. Trimming took off 1 base at V and 2 bases at J, with 9 bases between the two ends. CDR3: CASSLGDTGNQPQHF. CDR3 DNA: TGTGCCAGCAGCTTAGGGGACACTGGCAATCAGCCCCAGCATTTT.

The CDR3, as DNA: TGTGCCAGCTCAGCAGGGATGGGTCATCTAAGATTAGCCAAAAACATTCAGTACTTC. Its translation is CASSAGMGHLRLAKNIQYF. This rearrangement joins TRBV2 to TRBJ2-4; a possible D gene is TRBD1 (5 bases). The CDR3 has 19 residues. Trimming left V 8 bases short and J 0 bases short, with 26 bases between. Germline V gives CDR1 SNHLY, CDR2 FYNNEI.

The rearrangement links TRBV19 to TRBJ1-2; D perhaps matches TRBD1 (6 bases). The germline V gene encodes CDR1 LNHDA and CDR2 SQIVND (reference sequence). The V end lost 5 bases, the J end lost 8 bases, and 15 bases lay between the germline ends. The CDR3 contains 13 residues. The DNA of the CDR3 is TGTGCCAGTAGTCTACAGGGATCGAAGGGCTACACCTTC. Its protein is CASSLQGSKGYTF. Variable domain in full (rest from reference TRBV19 and TRBJ1-2): DGGITQSPKYLFRKEGQNVTLSCEQNLNHDAMYWYRQDPGQGLRLIYYSQIVNDFQKGDIAEGYSVSREKKESFPLTVTSAQKNPTAFYLCASSLQGSKGYTFGSGTRLTVV.

The V call is TRBV28, the J call TRBJ1-1; tentatively, D is TRBD1 (5 bases). V lost 7 bases, J lost 0 bases, and 18 bases lay in between. CDR1 and CDR2 (germline): MDHEN, SYDVKM. This CDR3 is 16 amino acids long. CDR3: CASIASKWGMNTEAFF. DNA of the CDR3: TGTGCCAGCATAGCCTCAAAGTGGGGCATGAACACTGAAGCTTTCTTT.

The chain carries TRBV30 and TRBJ1-4, with TRBD1 matching over 9 bases. The CDR3 runs 15 residues. CDR1 and CDR2 (germline): GTSNPN, SVGIG (reference sequence). V shed 1 base, J shed 7 bases, and the junction held 7 bases outside the gene matches. The CDR3 spells CAWSAGQGLSEKLFF. The CDR3 DNA follows: TGTGCCTGGAGTGCGGGACAGGGACTCTCTGAAAAACTGTTTTTT. The entire variable domain, with the rest obtained from reference TRBV30 and TRBJ1-4, is as follows: SQTIHQWPATLVQPVGSPLSLECTVEGTSNPNLYWYRQAAGRGLQLLFYSVGIGQISSEVPQNLSASRPQDRQFILSSKKLLLSDSGFYLCAWSAGQGLSEKLFFGSGTQLSVL.

The chain recombines TRBV6-2 or TRBV6-3 with TRBJ1-2; D is ambiguous. Deletions cut 4 bases from V and 5 bases from J, with 11 bases between. This CDR3 is built from 13 residues. Germline V CDR1 and CDR2: MNHEY, SVGEGT. CDR3 amino acids: CASSSPNSYGYTF. As DNA, the CDR3 is TGTGCCAGCAGTTCACCTAACAGTTATGGCTACACCTTC.

The chain joins TRBV7-9 to TRBJ1-2; 8 bases align to TRBD1. CDR1 SEHNR and CDR2 FQNEAQ come from the germline V gene (reference sequence). V shed 5 bases, J shed 8 bases, and the junction held 4 bases outside the gene matches. The CDR3 is 12 residues long. CDR3: CASSVQGVGYTF. CDR3 sequence (DNA): TGTGCCAGCAGCGTACAGGGGGTGGGCTACACCTTC.

The chain is built from TRBV7-2 and TRBJ2-3; 8 bases agree with TRBD1. Trimming took 3 bases from V and 6 from J; bases not matched to a gene: 2. Germline V gene data show CDR1 as SGHTA and CDR2 as FQGNSA. This CDR3 has 13 amino acids. CDR3 bases: TGTGCCAGCAGCTTGACAGGGGTGGATACGCAGTATTTT. This sequence encodes CASSLTGVDTQYF.

The chain joins TRBV15 to TRBJ1-2; TRBD1 is a possible D gene (5 bases). Germline lookup yields CDR1 LNHNV and CDR2 YYDKDF (reference sequence). This CDR3 has 14 amino acids. V lost 4 bases, J lost 1 base, and 10 bases lay in between. The CDR3 nucleotides read TGTGCCACCAGCAACACAGGAGTTAACTATGGCTACACCTTC. It translates to CATSNTGVNYGYTF. The full variable domain, in which reference TRBV15 and TRBJ1-2 provide the parts outside the CDR3, is DAMVIQNPRYQVTQFGKPVTLSCSQTLNHNVMYWYQQKSSQAPKLLFHYYDKDFNNEADTPDNFQSRRPNTSFCFLDIRSPGLGDTAMYLCATSNTGVNYGYTFGSGTRLTVV.

In this sample, this clone turned up once. The chain has TRBV20-1 and TRBJ2-7, with 8 positions matching TRBD2. CDR1 is DFQATT and CDR2 is SNEGSKA in the germline V gene (reference sequence). The junction had 0 bases not matched to a gene; V was cut back by 2 bases and J by 6 bases. The CDR3 extends over 11 amino acids. The CDR3: CSARLAGEQYF. The CDR3 DNA is TGCAGTGCTAGACTAGCGGGCGAGCAGTACTTC.

The J gene is TRBJ1-1, the V gene TRBV2, with 8 bases fitting TRBD1. The CDR3 loop spans 14 amino acids. The J segment lost 8 bases and the V segment lost 6 bases, leaving 11 bases of the junction unmatched. CDR1 and CDR2 (germline): SNHLY, FYNNEI. In DNA, the CDR3 is TGTGCCAGCAGCTACCCGGGACAGGAGATCGAAGCTTTCTTT. It yields the protein CASSYPGQEIEAFF.

The gene calls are TRBV10-3 and TRBJ1-5; D may be TRBD1 (6 bases). The germline gives CDR1 ENHRY, CDR2 SYGVKD. V was shortened by 6 bases and J by 6 bases, with 15 bases between the two germline ends. The CDR3 spans 14 residues. In DNA form, the CDR3 reads TGTGCCATCAGCTTCGAAAGGGGGAGTCAGCCCCAGCATTTT. The encoded protein is CAISFERGSQPQHF.

The chain links TRBV7-6 to TRBJ2-7; D remains unclear. The CDR3 is 12 amino acids. The V gene's germline CDR1 is SGHVS and CDR2 FNYEAQ. Between the trimmed V and J ends, which lost 2 bases and 5 bases, there was a span of 7 bases. The CDR3 region is CASSLNLHEQYF. The CDR3 DNA sequence: TGTGCCAGCAGCTTAAATCTCCACGAGCAGTACTTC.

This chain connects TRBV7-9 to TRBJ2-3; 8 bases are a match to TRBD2. V trimming: 3 bases; J trimming: 2 bases; junction bases outside the gene matches: 13. The CDR3 runs to 18 residues. Germline values: CDR1 SEHNR, CDR2 FQNEAQ (reference sequence). CDR3 in amino acids: CASSLLGRGGRNTDTQYF. The CDR3 region has the DNA TGTGCCAGCAGCTTGTTGGGTCGCGGGGGGAGAAACACAGATACGCAGTATTTT.

CDR3 region: CSVTGTGSQETQYF. CDR3 nucleotides: TGCAGCGTAACCGGCACAGGGTCCCAAGAGACCCAGTACTTC. The chain recombines TRBV29-1 with TRBJ2-5, with a tentative D call TRBD1 (6 bases). Trimming took off 6 bases at V and 1 base at J, with 15 bases between the two ends. CDR3 length equals 14 residues. Germline V gives CDR1 SQVTM, CDR2 ANQGSEA.

V is TRBV9 and J is TRBJ2-1, with 7 bases matching TRBD1. The germline V gene has CDR1 SGDLS and CDR2 YYNGEE. The trim removed 3 bases at V and 4 bases at J, leaving 7 bases unmatched. The CDR3 has 15 residues. DNA for the CDR3: TGTGCCAGCAGCGCCATAGGGGACAGTTACAATGAGCAGTTCTTC. Its translation is CASSAIGDSYNEQFF.

V usage is TRBV9 and J usage is TRBJ2-3, with a weak D call TRBD1 (5 bases). From germline, CDR1 is SGDLS and CDR2 YYNGEE. The CDR3 spans 15 residues. Trimming shortened V by 0 bases and J by 0 bases, and 8 bases separated the two germline ends. CDR3 residues: CASSVGGSSTDTQYF. CDR3 nucleotide sequence: TGTGCCAGCAGCGTAGGGGGCTCTAGCACAGATACGCAGTATTTT.